The 18 T cell receptor beta chains listed next were all sequenced from one sample in a study of blood T cells in healthy people across ages. The second PCR ran roughly 6 to 11 cycles with a sample-barcoded 5' primer and J-beta primers. TCRdb fed the 5' RACE reads into MiXCR, producing one record per CDR3 protein. The sample records over a million distinct CDR3 sequences, 35% to 45% being singletons. Source material: blood. Source of these receptors: a woman aged 18-29 years in good health.

This clonotype was observed a few times. The chain employs TRBV14 and TRBJ1-3; a possible D gene is TRBD1 (6 bases). V was pared by 6 bases and J by 4 bases, with 22 bases between. Germline CDR1 is SGHDN and CDR2 is FVKESK. The CDR3 is 17 amino acids. In nucleotides, the CDR3 is TGTGCCAGCAGTCGTTCGACGCGCAGGGGTGGAGGAAACACCATATATTTT. Its translation is CASSRSTRRGGGNTIYF. Together with reference TRBV14 and TRBJ1-3, the CDR3 gives the full variable domain: EAGVTQFPSHSVIEKGQTVTLRCDPISGHDNLYWYRRVMGKEIKFLLHFVKESKQDESGMPNNRFLAERTGGTYSTLKVQPAELEDSGVYFCASSRSTRRGGGNTIYFGEGSWLTVV.

There are a few counts of this clonotype. The chain combines TRBV21-1 with TRBJ2-7; the table's D gene call, TRBD1, was not cross checked with the DNA. TRBV21-1 is a pseudogene locus. The CDR3 runs 16 residues. This CDR3 reads CASSLTGTGVECEQYF. In DNA, the CDR3 is TGTGCCAGCAGCCTAACTGGGACAGGGGTAGAGTGCGAGCAGTACTTC.

The J gene is TRBJ2-1, the V gene TRBV20-1; possibly TRBD2 for D (6 bases). The CDR3 consists of 15 residues. Germline V gene data show CDR1 as DFQATT and CDR2 as SNEGSKA (reference sequence). V dropped 6 bases and J dropped 9 bases, with 24 bases sitting between them. The CDR3 sequence is CSARDGTPLRGEQFF. DNA for the CDR3: TGCAGTGCGCGAGACGGGACTCCCCTACGCGGTGAGCAGTTCTTC.

The J gene is TRBJ1-4, the V gene TRBV7-2, with D hard to call. CDR3 length: 11 amino acids. Germline loops: CDR1 SGHTA, CDR2 FQGNSA. The ends were cut back, 7 bases at V and 10 bases at J, with 10 bases in the middle. The CDR3 region has the DNA TGTGCCAGCAACCAAAGTGGAAAACTGTTTTTT. It codes for CASNQSGKLFF. Complete variable domain (other parts from reference TRBV7-2 and TRBJ1-4): GAGVSQSPSNKVTEKGKDVELRCDPISGHTALYWYRQSLGQGLEFLIYFQGNSAPDKSGLPSDRFSAERTGGSVSTLTIQRTQQEDSAVYLCASNQSGKLFFGSGTQLSVL.

The V and J genes are TRBV7-9 and TRBJ2-7; 7 positions agree with TRBD2. This CDR3 contains 15 residues. Per the germline V gene, CDR1 is SEHNR and CDR2 is FQNEAQ (reference sequence). Trimming cost V 5 bases and J 7 bases; bases outside gene matches: 14. DNA for the CDR3: TGTGCCAGCAGCCCCAGCGGGATTTTCTACAATGAGCAGTACTTC. Its translation is CASSPSGIFYNEQYF.

This clonotype has at least ten counts. The gene calls are TRBV7-2 and TRBJ1-6, with D possibly TRBD1 on 6 matching bases. CDR3 size: 13 residues. Germline CDR1 is SGHTA and CDR2 is FQGNSA. The ends were cut back, 5 bases at V and 10 bases at J, with 12 bases in the middle. The CDR3 DNA is TGTGCCAGCAGCGCCGACAGGCGGTCACCCCTCCACTTT. This sequence encodes CASSADRRSPLHF.

The chain combines TRBV4-3 with TRBJ2-3, with 7 bases matching TRBD2. This CDR3 comprises 17 residues. The germline V gene has CDR1 LGHNA and CDR2 YSLEER. Trimming took 4 bases from V and 2 from J; bases not matched to a gene: 12. The CDR3, as DNA: TGCGCCAGCAGCCCTTCATGGGCTAGCGGCTTCACAGATACGCAGTATTTT. Its translation is CASSPSWASGFTDTQYF.

The chain couples TRBV6-2 or TRBV6-3 to TRBJ2-1; D is unclear. V shed 2 bases and J shed 10 bases, with 6 bases lying between them. There are 11 residues in the CDR3. From germline, CDR1 is MNHEY and CDR2 SVGEGT. CDR3 loop: CASSYPEEQFF. In nucleotides, the CDR3 is TGTGCCAGCAGTTACCCGGAAGAGCAGTTCTTC.

This clonotype was counted many times. The CDR3, as DNA: TGTGCCAGCAGCCCGGGTCTCGGGTACGAGCAGTACTTC. Amino acids: CASSPGLGYEQYF. The J gene is TRBJ2-7, the V gene TRBV7-2; D is uncertain. Germline CDR1 and CDR2: SGHTA and FQGNSA. This CDR3 has 13 residues. V was clipped by 5 bases and J by 4 bases, with 12 bases between them.

V and J are TRBV5-8 and TRBJ2-5; 7 nucleotides match TRBD2. This CDR3 spans 17 amino acids. The germline V gene encodes CDR1 SGHTS and CDR2 YDEGEE. After removal of 5 bases from V and 11 bases from J, the junction contained 24 bases not matched to a gene. The CDR3 nucleotides are TGTGCCAGCAGACGGGCGGCTAGCGGTCTCCTGGGGAATGAGCAGTACTTC. It specifies CASRRAASGLLGNEQYF.

This chain joins TRBV20-1 and TRBJ1-2, with TRBD1 matching over 10 bases. CDR1 is DFQATT, CDR2 SNEGSKA, per germline (reference sequence). J gave up 4 bases and V 0 bases, and 5 bases lay outside the gene matches. The CDR3 length is 15 residues. The CDR3 protein is CSARDMGQGIYGYTF. In nucleotides, the CDR3 is TGCAGTGCTAGAGATATGGGACAGGGGATCTATGGCTACACCTTC.

The rearrangement uses TRBV6-1 and TRBJ1-3; possibly TRBD1 for D (6 bases). The CDR3 contains 15 residues. The V gene lost 6 bases and the J gene lost 4 bases, with 16 bases spanning the gap. Germline-derived CDR1 and CDR2 are MNHNS and SASEGT. CDR3 in DNA: TGTGCCAGCAGACCCGTGGGGGCGTGGGGAAACACCATATATTTT. Translating gives CASRPVGAWGNTIYF.

The chain uses TRBV18 and TRBJ2-3; no firm D call. Per germline, CDR1 KGHSH and CDR2 LQKENI. The V end lost 3 bases, the J end lost 5 bases, and 15 bases lay between the germline ends. The CDR3 consists of 15 residues. The CDR3 reads CASSPVGLSLDTQYF. CDR3 nucleotides: TGTGCCAGCTCACCTGTCGGTTTGTCGCTAGATACGCAGTATTTT. Complete variable domain (other parts from reference TRBV18 and TRBJ2-3): NAGVMQNPRHLVRRRGQEARLRCSPMKGHSHVYWYRQLPEEGLKFMVYLQKENIIDESGMPKERFSAEFPKEGPSILRIQQVVRGDSAAYFCASSPVGLSLDTQYFGPGTRLTVL.

This clonotype has only a few counts. This rearrangement joins TRBV27 to TRBJ1-1, with D unclear. The CDR3 extends over 12 amino acids. Germline CDR1 and CDR2: MNHEY and SMNVEV (reference sequence). The V end lost 6 bases, the J end lost 7 bases, and 12 bases lay between the germline ends. CDR3 DNA sequence: TGTGCCAGCAGGGGTGGAACGGATGAAGCTTTCTTT. Translated: CASRGGTDEAFF.

CDR3 sequence (DNA): TGTGCCAGCAGCAGGACTAGCGGAAACACAGATACGCAGTATTTT. Residues: CASSRTSGNTDTQYF. The genes are TRBV7-2 and TRBJ2-3; 10 bases match TRBD2. This CDR3 region has 15 residues. The germline V gene has CDR1 SGHTA and CDR2 FQGNSA. V lost 5 bases to trimming and J lost 2 bases; unmatched junction nucleotides: 4.

The chain carries TRBV20-1 and TRBJ2-7; tentatively, D is TRBD2 (5 bases). Germline-derived CDR1 and CDR2 are DFQATT and SNEGSKA (reference sequence). V was trimmed by 6 bases and J by 2 bases, leaving 8 bases between them. This CDR3 contains 11 residues. Here the CDR3 reads CSAVGAYEQYF. For the CDR3, the DNA is TGCAGTGCAGTGGGAGCCTACGAGCAGTACTTC.

The rearrangement links TRBV7-9 to TRBJ1-2, with D possibly TRBD1 on 5 matching bases. With 6 bases removed from V and 2 bases from J, the gap between germline ends came to 19 bases. CDR3 length: 16 residues. Germline lookup yields CDR1 SEHNR and CDR2 FQNEAQ (reference sequence). For the CDR3, the DNA is TGTGCCAGCAGGTTCCTCTGGGGGTACGCAAACTATGGCTACACCTTC. This encodes CASRFLWGYANYGYTF. Full variable domain (missing parts from reference TRBV7-9 and TRBJ1-2): DTGVSQNPRHKITKRGQNVTFRCDPISEHNRLYWYRQTLGQGPEFLTYFQNEAQLEKSRLLSDRFSAERPKGSFSTLEIQRTEQGDSAMYLCASRFLWGYANYGYTFGSGTRLTVV.

The chain couples TRBV24-1 to TRBJ2-3, with a possible D match to TRBD1 (6 bases). The CDR3 length is 16 residues. Germline lookup yields CDR1 KGHDR and CDR2 SFDVKD. V lost 1 base, J lost 0 bases, and 10 bases lay in between. This chain's CDR3 is CATSDFRTVSTDTQYF. The DNA for the CDR3 is TGTGCCACCAGTGATTTTAGGACAGTTAGCACAGATACGCAGTATTTT.